Sequencing of this T cell receptor (beta chain) was carried out in a study of human T cells and chemical hapten exposure. Study-wide results and caveats: Among expanded TCRs, significantly more large CDR3 similarity clusters formed than among controls.

Using its own MiXCR run on the RACE reads, TCRdb lists one record per CDR3 protein. The sample lists tens of thousands of distinct CDR3 sequences; 9% to 12% were seen once. The time point denotes: pre-sensitization, week 0. Treatment reported: therapeutic diphenylcyclopropenone sensitization with weekly scalp DPC. Someone pulled total RNA out of unfractionated whole blood. With regard to this clonotype: As yet, its antigen is unknown.

The CDR3 runs 16 residues. V was pared by 1 base and J by 0 bases, with 3 bases of the junction left unmatched. Germline CDR1 is MDHEN and CDR2 is SYDVKM. This chain uses TRBV28 with TRBJ1-3; 7 bases are shared with TRBD1. This clonotype originated in a man aged 50 to 59 with alopecia areata. Some clones in this sample may be carry-over from other donors' samples. The source material was whole blood, sampled in connection with sensitization to the hapten diphenylcyclopropenone (DPC). The CDR3 DNA is TGTGCCAGCAGTTTATCGGGACAGATCTCTGGAAACACCATATATTTT. Translating it yields CASSLSGQISGNTIYF.